This TCR beta chain originates from a study of T cells after yellow fever vaccination. The V end lost 0 bases, the J end lost 0 bases, and 9 bases lay between the germline ends. This CDR3 region has 16 residues. CDR1 and CDR2 from the germline V gene are SGHTA and FQGNSA. This clonotype was counted between two and nine times. Its target is unknown. Study-level results: Booster samples showed a return of most primary-vaccination clones (about 97% CD4, over 70% CD8).

A 5'RACE template-switching step, the method used to make TCR cDNA, added a universal primer site and UMIs. MiXCR, run by TCRdb on the 5' RACE reads, gives a single entry per CDR3 protein. The sample consists of hundreds of thousands of distinct CDR3 sequences, over 9% of them appearing once. The sequences come from PBMCs, collected on the day of the yellow fever booster vaccination. This TCR was sampled from a man aged 25 to 40 who received the YFV17D yellow fever vaccine. The chain recombines TRBV7-2 with TRBJ1-3; D unclear. CDR3: CASSLAAGSSGNTIYF. CDR3 DNA sequence: TGTGCCAGCAGCTTAGCTGCGGGAAGCTCTGGAAACACCATATATTTT.